This entry lists 32 T cell receptor beta chains sequenced from one sample in a study of blood T cell repertoires in COVID-19. The table came from immunoSEQ multiplex PCR; TCRdb's copy has only in-frame clones and leaves some out. Of hundreds of thousands of clones in the sample, approximately 87% were seen once. Sample: PBMCs or T cells enriched from blood (not recorded which). The receptors stem from a woman between 45 and 65 years old who had recovered from COVID-19.

Here the CDR3 reads CASSQGSISRRDTEAFF. The DNA of the CDR3 is TGTGCCAGCAGCCAAGGGAGCATATCCAGACGGGACACTGAAGCTTTCTTT. The chain links TRBV4-2 to TRBJ1-1; D not resolved. The CDR3 has 17 residues. V was cut by 1 base and J by 3 bases, with 18 bases left in between. CDR1 and CDR2 (germline): LGHNA, YNFKEQ.

About this clone itself: At one end, the junction sequence differs from germline, possibly due to a read error. The chain carries TRBV6-5 and TRBJ1-6; no clear D gene. Germline CDR1 MNHEY, CDR2 SVGAGI. The CDR3 sequence is 15 residues long. The CDR3 region has the DNA TGTGCCAGCAGTTACTCGTGGCAAGATAAGTCACCCCTCCACTTT. This encodes CASSYSWQDKSPLHF.

The rearrangement links TRBV7-9 to TRBJ2-3, with 7 bases identical to TRBD1. V lost 4 bases, J lost 1 base, and 14 bases stayed unmatched. This CDR3 has 18 amino acids. In germline, CDR1 is SEHNR, CDR2 FQNEAQ (reference sequence). CDR3 nucleotides: TGTGCCAGCAGCTCGGTGACAGGGTGGGTGACGGGCACAGATACGCAGTATTTT. Protein: CASSSVTGWVTGTDTQYF.

The chain joins TRBV28 to TRBJ2-7; 9 bases match TRBD1. This CDR3 has 16 residues. CDR1 is MDHEN and CDR2 is SYDVKM in the germline V gene. Germline trimming cut 6 bases from V and 1 base from J; bases unmatched to any gene: 10. CDR3 sequence reads: CASRTPGTGISYEQYF. The CDR3 coding sequence is TGTGCCAGCAGAACCCCCGGGACAGGGATATCCTACGAGCAGTACTTC.

This clone was recorded many times. The rearrangement links TRBV7-9 to TRBJ2-1, with D unclear. This CDR3 has 12 amino acids. V was clipped by 5 bases and J by 6 bases, with 8 bases between them. Germline CDR1 reads SEHNR; CDR2 reads FQNEAQ (reference sequence). The chain's CDR3 is CASSPLSNEQFF. The DNA for the CDR3 is TGTGCCAGCAGCCCTCTGTCCAATGAGCAGTTCTTC.

The genes are TRBV7-2 and TRBJ2-3; D might be TRBD2 (7 bases). Trimming stripped 5 bases from V and 4 bases from J, with 16 bases between. Germline V gene lookup returns CDR1 SGHTA and CDR2 FQGNSA. The CDR3 has 15 amino acids. The CDR3 is CASSPSGGGPDTQYF. The CDR3 nucleotides are TGTGCCAGCAGCCCAAGCGGCGGGGGCCCAGATACGCAGTATTTT.

The chain is built from TRBV3-1 (or the pseudogene TRBV3-2) and TRBJ2-3; D possibly corresponds to TRBD1 (6 bases). This CDR3 contains 16 residues. V lost 5 bases and J lost 4, with 19 bases in between. Germline CDR1 and CDR2: LGHDT and YNNKEL (reference sequence). Written as DNA, the CDR3 is TGTGCCAGCAGCGGACTTACAGGGACCTCCCCAGATACGCAGTATTTT. It translates to CASSGLTGTSPDTQYF.

The chain has TRBV28 and TRBJ1-1; 8 bases are a match to TRBD1. This CDR3 contains 16 residues. The V segment lost 3 bases and the J segment 1 base; nucleotides outside the gene matches: 7. Germline V lookup: CDR1 MDHEN, CDR2 SYDVKM. The CDR3 loop reads CASSFRGRSQNTEAFF. The CDR3 DNA reads as TGTGCCAGCAGTTTCAGGGGGCGATCCCAGAACACTGAAGCTTTCTTT.

The chain links TRBV5-6 to TRBJ2-7; possible D gene TRBD1, 5 bases. Trimming shortened V by 4 bases and J by 6 bases, and 8 bases separated the two germline ends. The length of the CDR3 is 11 residues. CDR1 SGHDT and CDR2 YYEEEE come from the germline V gene. CDR3 nucleotides: TGTGCCAGCAGCCTAACAGGCGAGCAGTACTTC. Translating it yields CASSLTGEQYF.

This clone occurred a few times. Other DNA sequences in this sample translate to the same CDR3. This chain links TRBV6-5 with TRBJ1-3, with no clear D. The CDR3 runs to 15 residues. Germline values: CDR1 MNHEY, CDR2 SVGAGI. Trimming removed 0 bases at V and 1 base at J, with 7 bases between. CDR3 bases: TGTGCCAGCAGTTACTCGAGCGGGTCTGGAAACACCATATATTTT. Its protein product is CASSYSSGSGNTIYF.

This clone was seen more than once but under ten times. The chain joins TRBV7-2 to TRBJ2-2; a weak D match, TRBD2 (6 bases). The CDR3 runs 14 residues. Trimming stripped 5 bases from V and 4 bases from J, with 11 bases between. Germline-derived CDR1 and CDR2 are SGHTA and FQGNSA. This CDR3 reads CASSARGGTGELFF. The DNA for the CDR3 is TGTGCCAGCAGCGCCCGGGGAGGCACCGGGGAGCTGTTTTTT.

This clone was counted once. The chain recombines TRBV7-2 with TRBJ1-5; D ambiguous. Germline CDR1 is SGHTA and CDR2 is FQGNSA. The CDR3 loop spans 14 amino acids. V lost 1 base and J 4 bases, leaving 8 bases between the germline ends. CDR3 sequence: CASSLVGLNQPQHF. CDR3 in DNA: TGTGCCAGCAGCTTAGTTGGACTAAATCAGCCCCAGCATTTT.

The V and J genes are TRBV30 and TRBJ1-2; no clear D. The CDR3 length is 14 residues. V gave up 0 bases and J gave up 4 bases, with 12 bases separating them. Germline V lookup: CDR1 GTSNPN, CDR2 SVGIG (reference sequence). The CDR3 bases are TGTGCCTGGAGTGTACCACTAGCAGGCTATGGCTACACCTTC. It specifies CAWSVPLAGYGYTF. Combining the CDR3 with reference TRBV30 and TRBJ1-2 gives the whole variable domain SQTIHQWPATLVQPVGSPLSLECTVEGTSNPNLYWYRQAAGRGLQLLFYSVGIGQISSEVPQNLSASRPQDRQFILSSKKLLLSDSGFYLCAWSVPLAGYGYTFGSGTRLTVV.

This chain links TRBV21-1 with TRBJ1-6. TRBV21-1 is described as a pseudogene. The CDR3 loop spans 15 amino acids. The CDR3 here is CASSQLTGGYSPLHF. The CDR3 DNA reads TGTGCCAGCAGCCAACTGACTGGCGGGTATTCACCCCTCCACTTT.

The chain uses TRBV9 and TRBJ2-7; 9 bases are shared with TRBD2. From germline, CDR1 is SGDLS and CDR2 YYNGEE. CDR3 length: 15 amino acids. The V and J ends lost 3 bases and 7 bases, in that order; junction bases with no gene match: 11. CDR3 protein: CASSGTTTSGGEQYF. CDR3 nucleotides: TGTGCCAGCAGCGGAACGACTACCAGCGGGGGGGAGCAGTACTTC.

The chain couples TRBV28 to TRBJ2-7; the D gene is possibly TRBD1 (5 bases). The V gene's germline CDR1 is MDHEN and CDR2 SYDVKM. Trimming removed 5 bases at V and 2 bases at J, with 16 bases between. The length of the CDR3 is 15 residues. CDR3: CASSHTLTVAYEQYF. The CDR3 bases are TGTGCCAGCAGTCATACGTTGACAGTCGCCTACGAGCAGTACTTC. Using reference TRBV28 and TRBJ2-7 for the parts outside the CDR3, the full variable domain is DVKVTQSSRYLVKRTGEKVFLECVQDMDHENMFWYRQDPGLGLRLIYFSYDVKMKEKGDIPEGYSVSREKKERFSLILESASTNQTSMYLCASSHTLTVAYEQYFGPGTRLTVT.

This clone appeared once. The J gene is TRBJ2-5, the V gene TRBV3-1 (or the pseudogene TRBV3-2); tentative D call: TRBD2 (6 bases). There are 13 residues in the CDR3. V was trimmed by 4 bases and J by 5 bases, leaving 11 bases between them. The V gene's germline CDR1 is LGHDT and CDR2 YNNKEL (reference sequence). The CDR3, as DNA: TGTGCCAGCAGCCCCACTAGCCTGGAGACCCAGTACTTC. This sequence encodes CASSPTSLETQYF.

The gene calls are TRBV5-6 and TRBJ2-7, with 9 nucleotides matching TRBD2. CDR3 size: 14 residues. The junction had 10 bases not matched to a gene; V was cut back by 6 bases and J by 6 bases. Germline CDR1 is SGHDT and CDR2 is YYEEEE. Written as DNA, the CDR3 is TGTGCCAGCATCATAGCGGGGGCCTTCGGCGAGCAGTACTTC. Residues: CASIIAGAFGEQYF.

Written as DNA, the CDR3 is TGCGCCAGCAGCCAAAAACAGGGAGCTTATTCCACAGATACGCAGTATTTT. Translated, it gives CASSQKQGAYSTDTQYF. The J gene is TRBJ2-3, the V gene TRBV4-1, with D perhaps TRBD1 (6 bases). V dropped 2 bases and J dropped 2 bases, with 17 bases sitting between them. This CDR3 has 17 amino acids. Germline loops: CDR1 MGHRA, CDR2 YSYEKL.

The CDR3 sequence: CASSPYRGYTF. The CDR3 bases are TGTGCCAGCTCCCCGTACCGGGGCTACACCTTC. The V and J genes are TRBV28 and TRBJ1-2; D is unclear. Looked up from germline, CDR1 is MDHEN and CDR2 is SYDVKM. The CDR3 has 11 residues. Between the trimmed V and J ends, which lost 8 bases and 8 bases, there was a span of 12 bases.

V gene TRBV29-1 combines with J gene TRBJ2-3; TRBD2 matches at 8 bases. The ends lost 6 bases at V and 1 base at J; junction bases unmatched: 6. The CDR3 sequence is 14 residues long. CDR1 and CDR2 (germline): SQVTM, ANQGSEA. The CDR3 nucleotides read TGCAGCGTCACCCGGGGGGGACGCACAGATACGCAGTATTTT. It specifies CSVTRGGRTDTQYF.

In its sample, this clone was seen once. This chain connects TRBV5-6 to TRBJ1-1; D uncertain. Trimming removed 0 bases from V and 2 bases from J, with 8 bases in between. This CDR3 has 14 amino acids. CDR1 SGHDT and CDR2 YYEEEE come from the germline V gene. The CDR3 DNA sequence: TGTGCCAGCAGCTTGGGACATAGAAACACTGAAGCTTTCTTT. Amino acid sequence: CASSLGHRNTEAFF.

For this clone: Other DNA sequences in this sample translate to the same CDR3. CDR3 protein: CSVGAGRGAFF. The CDR3 DNA sequence: TGCAGCGTTGGGGCGGGTCGGGGAGCTTTCTTT. The gene calls are TRBV29-1 and TRBJ1-1; unclear D gene. Trimming took off 4 bases at V and 10 bases at J, with 13 bases between the two ends. The CDR3 loop spans 11 amino acids. Germline assignment: CDR1 SQVTM and CDR2 ANQGSEA.

J is TRBJ1-6 and V is TRBV30, with unresolved D. V was shortened by 0 bases and J by 8 bases, with 23 bases between the two germline ends. Germline V gene data show CDR1 as GTSNPN and CDR2 as SVGIG (reference sequence). The CDR3 runs to 18 residues. The CDR3 DNA sequence: TGTGCCTGGAGTGTCCCCCCGTTGACATCTATAGGTCATTCACCCCTCCACTTT. This sequence encodes CAWSVPPLTSIGHSPLHF.

This chain connects TRBV4-1 to TRBJ2-1; TRBD2 matches 11 bases. Germline CDR1 MGHRA, CDR2 YSYEKL. The CDR3 runs to 15 residues. After removal of 4 bases from V and 4 bases from J, the junction contained 3 bases not matched to a gene. The CDR3 DNA sequence: TGCGCCAGCAGCCCGACTAGCGGGGTGTACAATGAGCAGTTCTTC. It is translated as CASSPTSGVYNEQFF.

This rearrangement joins TRBV5-1 to TRBJ2-2, with TRBD1 matching over 10 bases. In germline, CDR1 is SGHRS, CDR2 YFSETQ. This CDR3 is built from 19 residues. V trimming: 5 bases; J trimming: 3 bases; junction bases outside the gene matches: 16. The CDR3 nucleotides are TGCGCCAGCAGTTCCCCCCCCTTCGACAGGGGGCCGTACACCGGGGAGCTGTTTTTT. Translation: CASSSPPFDRGPYTGELFF.

The chain recombines TRBV7-3 with TRBJ2-3; no clear D gene. This CDR3 has 14 amino acids. Germline lookup yields CDR1 SGHTA and CDR2 FQGTGA. V dropped 1 base and J dropped 0 bases, with 5 bases sitting between them. The CDR3: CASSLIPSTDTQYF. In DNA form, the CDR3 reads TGTGCCAGCAGCTTAATCCCGAGCACAGATACGCAGTATTTT.

This clone was seen only a few times. The rearrangement links TRBV5-1 to TRBJ1-3; maybe TRBD1 (5 bases). Deletions cut 3 bases from V and 2 bases from J, with 9 bases between. The CDR3 extends over 14 amino acids. Germline values: CDR1 SGHRS, CDR2 YFSETQ. CDR3 coding DNA: TGCGCCAGCAGCTCCGGGGGAGCTGGAAACACCATATATTTT. Protein: CASSSGGAGNTIYF.

CDR3 loop: CASSLGAGSPYEQYF. As DNA, the CDR3 is TGTGCCAGCAGCTTAGGGGCGGGGTCCCCCTACGAGCAGTACTTC. The chain uses TRBV11-2 and TRBJ2-7, with D tentatively TRBD2 (6 bases). V shed 1 base and J shed 2 bases, with 12 bases lying between them. CDR1 is SGHAT, CDR2 FQNNGV, per germline. The CDR3 runs 15 residues.

This chain joins TRBV28 and TRBJ1-2, with TRBD1 identical over 8 bases. CDR1 and CDR2 from the germline V gene are MDHEN and SYDVKM. CDR3 length equals 13 residues. Unmatched junction bases numbered 4, after V lost 3 bases and J lost 7 bases. CDR3: CASSFQGASGYTF. The CDR3 coding sequence is TGTGCCAGCAGTTTCCAGGGGGCCAGTGGCTACACCTTC.

The chain recombines TRBV5-4 with TRBJ1-3; the match to TRBD1 covers 7 bases. Germline CDR1 and CDR2: SGHNT and YYREEE (reference sequence). The CDR3 consists of 12 residues. J lost 11 bases, V lost 0 bases, and 2 bases had no gene match. The CDR3 DNA is TGTGCCAGCAGCTTGGGAGGACAGGCCATATATTTT. The encoded protein is CASSLGGQAIYF. The full variable domain, completed using reference TRBV5-4 and TRBJ1-3, is ETGVTQSPTHLIKTRGQQVTLRCSSQSGHNTVSWYQQALGQGPQFIFQYYREEENGRGNFPPRFSGLQFPNYSSELNVNALELDDSALYLCASSLGGQAIYFGEGSWLTVV.

The chain uses TRBV30 and TRBJ2-3; the match to TRBD1 covers 7 bases. The CDR3 is made up of 15 amino acids. CDR1 is GTSNPN and CDR2 is SVGIG in the germline V gene (reference sequence). Trimming at V came to 5 bases and at J to 6 bases, leaving 14 bases not matched to a gene. The CDR3 nucleotides are TGTGCCTGGGGTAAAACTAGGGGGCTTCTGGATACGCAGTATTTT. Amino acids: CAWGKTRGLLDTQYF.